The 11 T cell receptor beta chains given below trace back to one sample, sequenced in a study of blood T cell repertoires in COVID-19. Generated by immunoSEQ multiplex PCR, the TCRdb table keeps only in-frame clones and is missing some. The profile shows some 270,000 clones, about 80% of them singletons. Sequenced sample: peripheral blood. These receptors all stem from an older person with COVID-19, enrolled during active disease.

The J gene is TRBJ2-7, the V gene TRBV6-2 or TRBV6-3; TRBD1 matches at 7 bases. The CDR3 extends over 16 amino acids. Germline V lookup: CDR1 MNHEY, CDR2 SVGEGT. J was trimmed by 6 bases and V by 1 base; bases with no gene match: 12. The chain's CDR3 is CASSYLNRGEGIEQYF. CDR3 nucleotides: TGTGCCAGCAGTTACTTGAACAGGGGAGAGGGAATCGAGCAGTACTTC.

The rearrangement links TRBV3-1 (or the pseudogene TRBV3-2) to TRBJ1-2; D uncertain. The CDR3 length is 13 residues. With 0 bases removed from V and 5 bases from J, the gap between germline ends came to 7 bases. Germline values: CDR1 LGHDT, CDR2 YNNKEL (reference sequence). The DNA for the CDR3 is TGTGCCAGCAGCCAAGACGGTCGGTATGGCTACACCTTC. Protein sequence: CASSQDGRYGYTF.

The rearrangement links TRBV7-9 to TRBJ2-1, with TRBD2 matching 8 bases. Germline V CDR1 and CDR2: SEHNR, FQNEAQ (reference sequence). Germline trimming cut 5 bases from V and 6 bases from J; bases unmatched to any gene: 9. The CDR3 runs 15 residues. In DNA, the CDR3 is TGTGCCAGCAGCCCGCATGCGGGGGGAGGCAATGAGCAGTTCTTC. The encoded protein is CASSPHAGGGNEQFF.

This chain uses TRBV7-9 with TRBJ2-7, with TRBD1 matching over 11 bases. This CDR3 region has 14 residues. Germline V gives CDR1 SEHNR, CDR2 FQNEAQ (reference sequence). V lost 9 bases to trimming and J lost 4 bases; unmatched junction nucleotides: 8. The CDR3 DNA reads as TGTGCCAGTAGGATGGGACAGGGGGTTTACGAGCAGTACTTC. Its translation: CASRMGQGVYEQYF.

The chain is built from TRBV18 and TRBJ2-7; 8 bases fit TRBD2. V was pared by 3 bases and J by 0 bases, with 13 bases of the junction left unmatched. There are 18 residues in the CDR3. Germline loops: CDR1 KGHSH, CDR2 LQKENI. DNA of the CDR3: TGTGCCAGCTCACCTACGGCCTGGCAGCGGGGGAGCTCCTACGAGCAGTACTTC. Translated: CASSPTAWQRGSSYEQYF.

The rearrangement joins TRBV19 to TRBJ2-7; TRBD2 aligns across 11 bases. The germline CDR1 and CDR2 sequences are LNHDA and SQIVND (reference sequence). V was clipped by 5 bases and J by 0 bases; unmatched bases: 6. The CDR3 sequence is 16 residues long. CDR3 in amino acids: CASSARLAGFSYEQYF. For the CDR3, the DNA is TGTGCCAGTAGTGCCCGACTAGCGGGGTTCTCCTACGAGCAGTACTTC.

For this clone: Other DNA sequences within the sample encode an identical CDR3. This chain links TRBV28 with TRBJ1-1; no firm D call. Germline V gene sequence: CDR1 MDHEN, CDR2 SYDVKM. The germline V and J ends were trimmed by 2 bases and 1 base, with 5 bases remaining between them. The CDR3 totals 13 residues. The DNA of the CDR3 is TGTGCCAGCAGTTTAGGCAGGAACACTGAAGCTTTCTTT. Translation gives CASSLGRNTEAFF. The full variable domain, in which reference TRBV28 and TRBJ1-1 provide the parts outside the CDR3, is DVKVTQSSRYLVKRTGEKVFLECVQDMDHENMFWYRQDPGLGLRLIYFSYDVKMKEKGDIPEGYSVSREKKERFSLILESASTNQTSMYLCASSLGRNTEAFFGQGTRLTVV.

This clone was observed once. The gene calls are TRBV9 and TRBJ2-7, with D perhaps TRBD1 (5 bases). Germline CDR1 and CDR2: SGDLS and YYNGEE. The CDR3 extends over 16 amino acids. The V gene lost 0 bases and the J gene lost 1 base, with 14 bases spanning the gap. The CDR3 sequence: CASSVEGNSPSYEQYF. CDR3 coding DNA: TGTGCCAGCAGCGTAGAGGGGAACTCCCCATCCTACGAGCAGTACTTC.

The rearrangement uses TRBV3-1 (or the pseudogene TRBV3-2) and TRBJ2-5, with D perhaps TRBD1 (6 bases). The CDR3 totals 15 residues. The V gene's germline CDR1 is LGHDT and CDR2 YNNKEL (reference sequence). V shed 5 bases and J shed 2 bases, with 15 bases lying between them. This chain's CDR3 is CASSFKQGSQETQYF. The CDR3 DNA reads TGTGCCAGCAGCTTCAAACAGGGTTCACAAGAGACCCAGTACTTC.

V gene TRBV19 combines with J gene TRBJ1-5, with D uncertain. With 7 bases removed from V and 1 base from J, the gap between germline ends came to 8 bases. The CDR3 covers 13 residues. Germline CDR1 and CDR2: LNHDA and SQIVND (reference sequence). The DNA for the CDR3 is TGTGCCAGTACGCTAAGCAGCAATCAGCCCCAGCATTTT. Translation: CASTLSSNQPQHF. Combining the CDR3 with reference TRBV19 and TRBJ1-5 gives the whole variable domain DGGITQSPKYLFRKEGQNVTLSCEQNLNHDAMYWYRQDPGQGLRLIYYSQIVNDFQKGDIAEGYSVSREKKESFPLTVTSAQKNPTAFYLCASTLSSNQPQHFGDGTRLSIL.

In this sample, this clone turned up once. The chain uses TRBV29-1 and TRBJ1-2; 8 nucleotides agree with TRBD1. This CDR3 is built from 14 residues. Germline assignment: CDR1 SQVTM and CDR2 ANQGSEA. Trimming removed 6 bases from V and 3 bases from J; junction bases left unmatched: 9. CDR3 residues: CSVNRGSGDYGYTF. The CDR3 DNA reads TGCAGCGTAAACAGGGGGTCTGGGGACTATGGCTACACCTTC.